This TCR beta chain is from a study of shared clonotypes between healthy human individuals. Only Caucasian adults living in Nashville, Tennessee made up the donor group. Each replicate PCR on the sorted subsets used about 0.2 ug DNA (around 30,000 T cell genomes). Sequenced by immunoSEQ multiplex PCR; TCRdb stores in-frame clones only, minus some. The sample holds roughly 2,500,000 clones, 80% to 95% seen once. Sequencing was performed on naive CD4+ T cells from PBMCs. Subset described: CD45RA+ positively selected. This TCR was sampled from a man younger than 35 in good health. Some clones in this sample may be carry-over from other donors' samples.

CDR3 region: CASSPGHRVHEQYF. The CDR3 bases are TGTGCCAGCAGTCCGGGCCACAGGGTCCACGAGCAGTACTTC. The chain employs TRBV6-5 and TRBJ2-7, with D possibly being TRBD1 (6 bases). V lost 5 bases and J lost 5, with 16 bases in between. This CDR3 is 14 amino acids long. Germline values: CDR1 MNHEY, CDR2 SVGAGI.